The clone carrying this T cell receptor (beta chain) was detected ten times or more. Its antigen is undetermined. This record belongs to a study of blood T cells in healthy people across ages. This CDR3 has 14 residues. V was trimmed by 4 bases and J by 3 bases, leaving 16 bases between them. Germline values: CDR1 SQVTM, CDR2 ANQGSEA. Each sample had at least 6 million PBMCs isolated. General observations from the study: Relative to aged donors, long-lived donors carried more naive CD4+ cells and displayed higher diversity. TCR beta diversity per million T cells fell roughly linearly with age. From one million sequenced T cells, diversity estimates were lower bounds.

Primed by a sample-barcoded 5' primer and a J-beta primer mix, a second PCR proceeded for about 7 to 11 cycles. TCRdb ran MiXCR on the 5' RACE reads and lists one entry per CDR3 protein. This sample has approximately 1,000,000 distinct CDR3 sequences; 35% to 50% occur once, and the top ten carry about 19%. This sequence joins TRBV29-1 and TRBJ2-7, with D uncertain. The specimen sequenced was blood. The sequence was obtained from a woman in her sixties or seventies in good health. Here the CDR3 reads CSVVGRYPVYEQYF. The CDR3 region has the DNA TGCAGCGTTGTAGGACGCTATCCCGTCTACGAGCAGTACTTC.